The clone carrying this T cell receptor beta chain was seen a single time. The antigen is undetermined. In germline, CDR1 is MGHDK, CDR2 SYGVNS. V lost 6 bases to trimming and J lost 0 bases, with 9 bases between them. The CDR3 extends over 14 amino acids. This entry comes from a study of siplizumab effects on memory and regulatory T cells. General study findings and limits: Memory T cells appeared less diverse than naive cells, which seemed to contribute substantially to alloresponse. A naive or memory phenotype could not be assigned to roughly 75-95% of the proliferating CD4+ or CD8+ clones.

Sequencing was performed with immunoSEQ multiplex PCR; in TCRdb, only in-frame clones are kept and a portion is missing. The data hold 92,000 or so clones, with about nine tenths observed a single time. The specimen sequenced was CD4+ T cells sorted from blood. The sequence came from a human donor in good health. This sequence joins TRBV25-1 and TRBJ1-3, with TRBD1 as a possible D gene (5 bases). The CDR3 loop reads CASSTGYSGNTIYF. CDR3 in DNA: TGTGCCAGCAGCACAGGTTACTCTGGAAACACCATATATTTT.